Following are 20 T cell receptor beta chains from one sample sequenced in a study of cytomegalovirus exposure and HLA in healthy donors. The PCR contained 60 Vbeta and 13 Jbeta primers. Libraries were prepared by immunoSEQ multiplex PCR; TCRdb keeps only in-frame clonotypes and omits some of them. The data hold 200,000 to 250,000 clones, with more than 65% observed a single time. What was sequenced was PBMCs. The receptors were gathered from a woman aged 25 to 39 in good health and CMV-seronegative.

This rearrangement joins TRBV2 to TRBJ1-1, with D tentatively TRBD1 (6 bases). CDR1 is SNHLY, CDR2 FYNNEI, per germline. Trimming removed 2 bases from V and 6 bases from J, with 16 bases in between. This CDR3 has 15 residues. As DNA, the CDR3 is TGTGCCAGCAGTGAAAGTAAGGGGGTATTGGCTGAAGCTTTCTTT. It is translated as CASSESKGVLAEAFF. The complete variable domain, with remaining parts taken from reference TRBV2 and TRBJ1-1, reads EPEVTQTPSHQVTQMGQEVILRCVPISNHLYFYWYRQILGQKVEFLVSFYNNEISEKSEIFDDQFSVERPDGSNFTLKIRSTKLEDSAMYFCASSESKGVLAEAFFGQGTRLTVV.

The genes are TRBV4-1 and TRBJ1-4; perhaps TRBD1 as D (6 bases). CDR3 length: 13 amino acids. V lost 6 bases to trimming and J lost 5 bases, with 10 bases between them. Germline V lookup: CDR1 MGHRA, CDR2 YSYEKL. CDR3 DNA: TGCGCCAGCAGAAGGACAGAGAATGAAAAACTGTTTTTT. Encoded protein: CASRRTENEKLFF.

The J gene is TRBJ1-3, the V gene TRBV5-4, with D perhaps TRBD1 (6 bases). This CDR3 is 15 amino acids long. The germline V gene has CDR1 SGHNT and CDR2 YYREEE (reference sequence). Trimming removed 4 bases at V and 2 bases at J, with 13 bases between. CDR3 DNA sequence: TGTGCCAGCAGCACCGGACAGCAACCTGGAAACACCATATATTTT. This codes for CASSTGQQPGNTIYF.

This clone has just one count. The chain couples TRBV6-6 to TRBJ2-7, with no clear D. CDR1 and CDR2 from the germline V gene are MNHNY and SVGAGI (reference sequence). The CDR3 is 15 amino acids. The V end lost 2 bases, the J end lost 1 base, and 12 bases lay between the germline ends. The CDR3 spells CASSYGGSYSYEQYF. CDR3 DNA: TGTGCCAGCAGTTACGGCGGCTCTTATTCCTACGAGCAGTACTTC.

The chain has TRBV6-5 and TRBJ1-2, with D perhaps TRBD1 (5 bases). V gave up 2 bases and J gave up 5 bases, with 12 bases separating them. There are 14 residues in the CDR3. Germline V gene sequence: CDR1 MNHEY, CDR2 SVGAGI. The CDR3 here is CASSYPPGQYGYTF. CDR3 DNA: TGTGCCAGCAGTTACCCCCCAGGGCAGTATGGCTACACCTTC.

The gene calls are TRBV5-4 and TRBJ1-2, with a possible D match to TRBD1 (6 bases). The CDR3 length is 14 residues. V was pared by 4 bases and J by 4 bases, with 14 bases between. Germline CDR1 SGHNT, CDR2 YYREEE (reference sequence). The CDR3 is CASSLDSVPYGYTF. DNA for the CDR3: TGTGCCAGCAGCCTGGACAGTGTACCCTATGGCTACACCTTC.

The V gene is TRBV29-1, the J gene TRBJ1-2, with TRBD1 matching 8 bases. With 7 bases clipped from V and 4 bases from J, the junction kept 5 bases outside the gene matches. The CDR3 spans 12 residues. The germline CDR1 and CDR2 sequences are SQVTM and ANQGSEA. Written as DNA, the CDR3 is TGCAGCGGTTGGACAGGGACCTATGGCTACACCTTC. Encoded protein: CSGWTGTYGYTF.

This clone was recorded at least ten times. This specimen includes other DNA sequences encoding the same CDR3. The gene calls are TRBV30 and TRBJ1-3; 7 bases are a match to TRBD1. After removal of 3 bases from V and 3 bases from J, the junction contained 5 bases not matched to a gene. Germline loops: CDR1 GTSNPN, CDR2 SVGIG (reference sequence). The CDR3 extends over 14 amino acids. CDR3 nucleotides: TGTGCCTGGAGCCGGGACAGTTTTGGAAACACCATATATTTT. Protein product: CAWSRDSFGNTIYF. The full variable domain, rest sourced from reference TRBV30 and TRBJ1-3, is SQTIHQWPATLVQPVGSPLSLECTVEGTSNPNLYWYRQAAGRGLQLLFYSVGIGQISSEVPQNLSASRPQDRQFILSSKKLLLSDSGFYLCAWSRDSFGNTIYFGEGSWLTVV.

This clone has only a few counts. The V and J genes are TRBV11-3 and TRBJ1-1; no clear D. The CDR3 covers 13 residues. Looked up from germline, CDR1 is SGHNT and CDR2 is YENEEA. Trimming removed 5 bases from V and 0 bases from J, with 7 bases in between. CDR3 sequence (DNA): TGTGCCAGCAGCCGACAAATGAACACTGAAGCTTTCTTT. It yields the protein CASSRQMNTEAFF.

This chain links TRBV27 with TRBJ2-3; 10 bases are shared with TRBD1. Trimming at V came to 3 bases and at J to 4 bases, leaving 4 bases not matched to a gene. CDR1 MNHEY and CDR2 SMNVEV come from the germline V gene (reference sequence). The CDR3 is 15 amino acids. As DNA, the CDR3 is TGTGCCAGCAGTTTCGGACAGGGGGAAGCAGATACGCAGTATTTT. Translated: CASSFGQGEADTQYF.

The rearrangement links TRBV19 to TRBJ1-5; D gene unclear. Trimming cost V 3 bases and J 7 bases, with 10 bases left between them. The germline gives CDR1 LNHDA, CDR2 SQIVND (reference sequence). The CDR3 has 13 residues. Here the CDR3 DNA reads TGTGCCAGTAGTATGACGGGAGGACAGCCCCAGCATTTT. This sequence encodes CASSMTGGQPQHF.

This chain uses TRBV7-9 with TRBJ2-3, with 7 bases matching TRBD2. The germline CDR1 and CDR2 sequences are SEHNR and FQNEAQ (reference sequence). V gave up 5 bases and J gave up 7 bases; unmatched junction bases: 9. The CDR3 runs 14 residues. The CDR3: CASSMAGEGNTQYF. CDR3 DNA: TGTGCCAGCAGCATGGCGGGAGAAGGAAATACGCAGTATTTT.

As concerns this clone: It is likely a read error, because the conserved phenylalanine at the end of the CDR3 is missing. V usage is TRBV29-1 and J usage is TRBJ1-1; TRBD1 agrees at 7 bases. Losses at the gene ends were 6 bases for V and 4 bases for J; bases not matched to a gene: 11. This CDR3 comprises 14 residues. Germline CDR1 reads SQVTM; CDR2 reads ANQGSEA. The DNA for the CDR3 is TGCAGCGTCGTAGCCGACAGGGTCTCCACTGAAGCTTTCTTG. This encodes CSVVADRVSTEAFL.

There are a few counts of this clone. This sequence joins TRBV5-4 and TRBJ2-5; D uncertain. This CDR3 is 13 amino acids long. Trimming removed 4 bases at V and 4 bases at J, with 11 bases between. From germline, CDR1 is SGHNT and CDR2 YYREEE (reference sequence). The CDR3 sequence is CASSPEPVETQYF. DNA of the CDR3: TGTGCCAGCAGCCCCGAGCCCGTAGAGACCCAGTACTTC.

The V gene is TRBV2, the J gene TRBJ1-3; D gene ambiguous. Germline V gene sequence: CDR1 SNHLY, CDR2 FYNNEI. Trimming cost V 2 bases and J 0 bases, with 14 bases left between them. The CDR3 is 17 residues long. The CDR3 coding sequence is TGTGCCAGCAGTGAATTTCGACGGAGCCCCTCTGGAAACACCATATATTTT. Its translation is CASSEFRRSPSGNTIYF.

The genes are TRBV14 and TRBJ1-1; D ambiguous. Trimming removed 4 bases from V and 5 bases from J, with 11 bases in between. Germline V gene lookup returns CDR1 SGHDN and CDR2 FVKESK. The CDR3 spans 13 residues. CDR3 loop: CASSLRESTEAFF. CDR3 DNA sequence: TGTGCCAGCAGCCTTAGGGAGTCGACTGAAGCTTTCTTT.

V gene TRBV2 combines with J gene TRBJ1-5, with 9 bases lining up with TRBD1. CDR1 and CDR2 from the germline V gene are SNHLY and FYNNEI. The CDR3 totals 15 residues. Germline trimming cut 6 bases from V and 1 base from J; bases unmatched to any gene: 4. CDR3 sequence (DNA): TGTGCCAGCAGAACAGGGGGCGGAAGCAATCAGCCCCAGCATTTT. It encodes CASRTGGGSNQPQHF. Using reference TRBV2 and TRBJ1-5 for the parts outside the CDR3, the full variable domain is EPEVTQTPSHQVTQMGQEVILRCVPISNHLYFYWYRQILGQKVEFLVSFYNNEISEKSEIFDDQFSVERPDGSNFTLKIRSTKLEDSAMYFCASRTGGGSNQPQHFGDGTRLSIL.

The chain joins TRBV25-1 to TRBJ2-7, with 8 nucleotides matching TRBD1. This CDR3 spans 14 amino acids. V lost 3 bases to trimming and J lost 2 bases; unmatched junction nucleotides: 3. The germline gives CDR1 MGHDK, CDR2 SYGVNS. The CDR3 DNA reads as TGTGCCAGCAGTGACACCAGGGGGCCCTACGAGCAGTACTTC. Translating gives CASSDTRGPYEQYF.

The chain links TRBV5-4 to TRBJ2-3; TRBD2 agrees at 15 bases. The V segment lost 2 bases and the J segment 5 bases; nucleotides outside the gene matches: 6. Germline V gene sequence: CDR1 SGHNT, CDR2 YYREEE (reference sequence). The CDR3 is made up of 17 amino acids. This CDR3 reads CASSFWTSGGAGDTQYF. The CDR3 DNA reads TGTGCCAGCAGCTTCTGGACTAGCGGGGGGGCCGGAGATACGCAGTATTTT.

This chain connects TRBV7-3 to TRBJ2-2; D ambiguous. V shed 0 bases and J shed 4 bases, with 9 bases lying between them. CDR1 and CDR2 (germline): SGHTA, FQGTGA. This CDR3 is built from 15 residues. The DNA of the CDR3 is TGTGCCAGCAGCTTAACGTTAACGGGCACCGGGGAGCTGTTTTTT. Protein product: CASSLTLTGTGELFF.